This T cell receptor beta chain was found in a study of control samples from healthy donors and cancer patients. Germline lookup yields CDR1 SGHNT and CDR2 YYREEE (reference sequence). The CDR3 is 15 residues long. V was shortened by 0 bases and J by 4 bases, with 14 bases between the two germline ends. Profiled with immunoSEQ multiplex PCR; TCRdb holds only in-frame clones, not every one. This table has tens of thousands of clones, roughly 92% appearing once. This TCR derives from a man in his thirties or forties in good health. Sequencing was done on a sample of blood. V and J are TRBV5-4 and TRBJ2-7; no firm D call. The CDR3 here is CASSLAGRASYEQYF. DNA for the CDR3: TGTGCCAGCAGCTTGGCCGGTAGGGCGTCATACGAGCAGTACTTC.